These 12 T cell receptor beta chains were all obtained from the same sample, sequenced in a study of T cell clonality in common variable immunodeficiency. General observations from the study: Common variable immunodeficiency TCR beta sequences reportedly had fewer deletions and N-nucleotide insertions.

No antigen is known for these receptors. The data were produced by immunoSEQ multiplex PCR, yet TCRdb's version contains in-frame clones alone and is incomplete. The sample gives just under 20,000 clones, none seen only once, and the top ten clones hold 2.5% to 3%. What was sequenced was peripheral blood mononuclear cells. Receptors were obtained from a human donor with common variable immunodeficiency.

This clone was recorded many times. The CDR3 extends 3 residues past the end of the read, so its final part is completed from the germline J gene. The rearrangement joins TRBV19 to TRBJ2-7; perhaps TRBD2 as D (6 bases). The V end lost 2 bases, the J end lost 2 bases, and 7 bases lay between the germline ends. Germline CDR1 and CDR2: LNHDA and SQIVND (reference sequence). CDR3 length: 13 residues. The CDR3 sequence is CASSIWGAYEQYF. CDR3 DNA (partial): TGTGCCAGTAGTATATGGGGGGCCTACGAG.

In this sample, this clone turned up many times. CDR3 in amino acids: CSARASGSYEQYF. The covered CDR3 bases are TGCAGTGCTAGAGCTAGCGGGAGCTACGAG. The rearrangement links TRBV20-1 to TRBJ2-7; 10 bases match TRBD2. The CDR3 end lies 3 residues beyond the end of the read and is filled in from the germline J gene. CDR1 and CDR2 from the germline V gene are DFQATT and SNEGSKA (reference sequence). CDR3 length: 13 residues. J was trimmed by 3 bases and V by 1 base; bases with no gene match: 0.

This clone was seen many times. The CDR3 goes on 3 residues after the read ends, and that part is filled in from the germline J gene. The same CDR3 is also encoded by other DNA sequences in this sample. The chain combines TRBV5-1 with TRBJ2-1; 11 bases map to TRBD2. This CDR3 region has 16 residues. Losses at the gene ends were 1 base for V and 0 bases for J; bases not matched to a gene: 0. Germline lookup yields CDR1 SGHRS and CDR2 YFSETQ. CDR3 in amino acids: CASSLTSGSSYNEQFF. CDR3 bases read: TGCGCCAGCAGCTTGACTAGCGGGAGCTCCTACAATGAG.

This clone has just a few counts. The read ends 3 residues shy of where the CDR3 ends; the end is completed using the germline J gene. The chain carries TRBV10-2 and TRBJ1-5; maybe TRBD1 (5 bases). CDR3 size: 13 residues. V gave up 4 bases and J gave up 3 bases, with 7 bases separating them. The germline V gene has CDR1 WSHSY and CDR2 SAAADI. CDR3 in amino acids: CASSVQANQPQHF. CDR3 DNA (partial): TGCGCCAGCAGTGTACAGGCCAATCAGCCC.

A remark on this clone: The sequenced fragment ends 3 residues before the CDR3 boundary, so the rest is inferred from the germline J gene. This chain connects TRBV7-8 to TRBJ2-7; possible D gene TRBD2, 5 bases. Trimming stripped 5 bases from V and 6 bases from J, with 26 bases between. This CDR3 region has 17 residues. Germline CDR1 reads SGHVS; CDR2 reads FQNEAQ. The DNA read from the CDR3 is TGTGCCAGCAGCCTTAGGCCCCCGGGCCTAGCCAACTCCGAG. This encodes CASSLRPPGLANSE. The whole CDR3 sequence is CASSLRPPGLANSEQYF. Supplemented by reference TRBV7-8 and TRBJ2-7, the full variable domain reads GAGVSQSPRYKVAKRGQDVALRCDPISGHVSLFWYQQALGQGPEFLTYFQNEAQLDKSGLPSDRFFAERPEGSVSTLKIQRTQQEDSAVYLCASSLRPPGLANSEQYFGPGTRLTVT.

This clone was seen at least ten times. The missing CDR3 end, 3 residues past where the read stops, is filled in from the germline J gene. The chain employs TRBV20-1 and TRBJ2-1; possibly TRBD2 for D (6 bases). V lost 2 bases, J lost 1 base, and 12 bases lay in between. The germline V gene has CDR1 DFQATT and CDR2 SNEGSKA (reference sequence). The CDR3 is 15 amino acids. The CDR3 here is CSARRERASYNEQFF. The CDR3 DNA, read in part, is TGCAGTGCTAGACGGGAGCGGGCATCCTACAATGAG.

By its share, this clone is medium-sized. The read falls 3 residues short of the CDR3 end, and the missing part is taken from the germline J gene. V usage is TRBV3-1 (or the pseudogene TRBV3-2) and J usage is TRBJ2-4; 7 bases line up with TRBD1. The CDR3 has 16 residues. CDR1 and CDR2 from the germline V gene are LGHDT and YNNKEL (reference sequence). The trim removed 0 bases at V and 0 bases at J, leaving 2 bases unmatched. The CDR3 DNA, read in part, is TGTGCCAGCAGCCAAGAAGGGGGCCTAGCCAAAAACATT. This encodes CASSQEGGLAKNI. The whole CDR3 sequence reads CASSQEGGLAKNIQYF.

This clone was seen repeatedly, ten times or more. The read terminates 3 residues before the CDR3 end, so the remaining end is supplied by the germline J gene. The genes are TRBV4-1 and TRBJ2-7, with D possibly matching TRBD2 (6 bases). The V end was cut by 4 bases, the J end by 4 bases, with 11 bases between. The CDR3 is 13 residues long. Germline V lookup: CDR1 MGHRA, CDR2 YSYEKL. CDR3: CASSLGGLYEQYF. The covered CDR3 bases are TGCGCCAGCAGCCTGGGGGGACTGTACGAG.

This clone has at least ten counts. The CDR3 is cut off 3 residues early in the read; its end comes from the germline J gene. V gene TRBV30 combines with J gene TRBJ1-3; 7 nucleotides agree with TRBD1. The CDR3 covers 12 residues. The ends lost 2 bases at V and 8 bases at J; junction bases unmatched: 3. Germline values: CDR1 GTSNPN, CDR2 SVGIG (reference sequence). The sequenced CDR3 bases are TGTGCCTGGAGTACCCAGGGGGACACC. Protein sequence: CAWSTQGDT. Given in full, the CDR3 is CAWSTQGDTIYF.

CDR3 bases read: TGTGCCAGCAGCTTACCAGGTCTGAAGACC. This translates into CASSLPGLKT. The CDR3 in full is CASSLPGLKTQYF. The chain combines TRBV7-9 with TRBJ2-5; D gene ambiguous. The read comes to an end 3 residues before the CDR3 does, leaving the germline J gene to fill in the end. Trimming stripped 2 bases from V and 6 bases from J, with 10 bases between. This CDR3 spans 13 amino acids. Germline V gene sequence: CDR1 SEHNR, CDR2 FQNEAQ (reference sequence).

Note on this clone: The read gets to within 3 residues of the CDR3 end, and the germline J gene fills in the rest. The chain combines TRBV20-1 with TRBJ1-1; 7 nucleotides agree with TRBD1. The CDR3 consists of 14 residues. V gave up 3 bases and J gave up 1 base; unmatched junction bases: 5. The germline V gene encodes CDR1 DFQATT and CDR2 SNEGSKA (reference sequence). The chain's CDR3 is CSARATGSNTEAFF. Incomplete CDR3 DNA: TGCAGTGCTAGGGCGACAGGGTCGAACACTGAA.

In regard to this clone: The read terminates 3 residues before the CDR3 end, so the remaining end is supplied by the germline J gene. This sequence joins TRBV19 and TRBJ2-2; 8 bases line up with TRBD1. This CDR3 has 16 residues. J gave up 2 bases and V 6 bases, and 8 bases lay outside the gene matches. Germline loops: CDR1 LNHDA, CDR2 SQIVND (reference sequence). The CDR3 DNA, read in part, is TGTGCCAGTAGGAAGACCGGGACAGGAAACACCGGGGAG. It encodes CASRKTGTGNTGE. The CDR3, in full, reads CASRKTGTGNTGELFF.